Listed below are T cell receptor beta chains from one sample, sequenced in a study of OX40 agonist ivuxolimab in advanced cancers. Sequenced by immunoSEQ multiplex PCR; TCRdb stores in-frame clones only, minus some. This table holds some 76,000 clones, 86% found once. Sample: CD4+ or CD8+ T cells sorted from blood, taken in a trial of the OX40 agonist ivuxolimab. The receptors were gathered from an adult with an advanced solid tumor such as melanoma, head and neck, liver or kidney cancer. Both conserved end residues are part of each CDR3. The order of the fields is D gene, clone size, J gene, V gene, CDR3 DNA, CDR3 protein. The D gene is left open where the match is weak. Clone size is shown for a subset of rows, as once, few, many or a class of expanded clone.

>TRBD1|NA|TRBJ2-3|TRBV7-3
TGTGCCAGCAGCTTCAGGACAGGGACAGATACGCAGTATTTT
CASSFRTGTDTQYF
>NA|few|TRBJ2-7|TRBV19
TGTGCCAGTAGGGCTTCAACAAGCTCCTACGAGCAGTACTTC
CASRASTSSYEQYF
>TRBD1|NA|TRBJ2-2|TRBV29-1
TGCAGCGTTGCAAAGACAGGGACGGGCGGGGAGCTGTTTTTT
CSVAKTGTGGELFF
>NA|NA|TRBJ1-5|TRBV28
TGTGCCAGCAGGTCCGGCCAGACGGGGCAGCCCCAGCATTTT
CASRSGQTGQPQHF
>TRBD1|few|TRBJ1-1|TRBV29-1
TGCAGCGTTGAAGATCCATTGGGGACAGGCGGCACTGAAGCTTTCTTT
CSVEDPLGTGGTEAFF
>TRBD2|NA|TRBJ2-2|TRBV6-1
TGTGCCAGCAGTGGAGGGATAGCGGGGACCGGGGAGCTGTTTTTT
CASSGGIAGTGELFF
>NA|NA|TRBJ1-4|TRBV2
TGTGCCAGCTATCCGGATCCCGGACCGGTTAATGAAAAACTGTTTTTT
CASYPDPGPVNEKLFF
>TRBD1|NA|TRBJ2-3|TRBV2
TGTGCCAGACAACAGGGGCGAACAGATACGCAGTATTTT
CARQQGRTDTQYF
>NA|NA|TRBJ2-7|TRBV19
TGTGCCAGTAGTACAGACCGGGACACCTTCTACGAGCAGTACTTC
CASSTDRDTFYEQYF
>NA|NA|TRBJ2-6|TRBV18
TGTGCCAGCTCACCGACGCCAACCTCTGGGGCCAACGTCCTGACTTTC
CASSPTPTSGANVLTF
>TRBD1|NA|TRBJ1-2|TRBV18
TGTGCCAGCTCACCGGAGCTCGGGACAGGGGCGGCTAACTATGGCTACACCTTC
CASSPELGTGAANYGYTF
>NA|NA|TRBJ2-1|TRBV9
TGTGCCAGCAGCGTAGCTGGGAGCGTTGAGCAGTTCTTC
CASSVAGSVEQFF
>NA|NA|TRBJ1-2|TRBV10-3
TGTGCCATCAGTGACCTTAGAAACAGACAGGTCGAGGGCGCCTATGGCTACACCTTC
CAISDLRNRQVEGAYGYTF
>NA|NA|TRBJ1-4|TRBV30
TGTGCATGGAGTGTATCTAACCAGGGTCAAGGAAAACTGTTTTTT
CAWSVSNQGQGKLFF
>TRBD1|NA|TRBJ1-5|TRBV4-2
TGTGCCAGCAGCCAAGATCTCCCGGGACAGGATCAGCCCCAGCATTTT
CASSQDLPGQDQPQHF
>NA|NA|TRBJ2-6|TRBV6-1
TGTGCCAGCAGTGAAGTACAGGGTAAAGATTCTGGGGCCAACGTCCTGACTTTC
CASSEVQGKDSGANVLTF
>NA|few|TRBJ2-1|TRBV7-6
TGTGCCAGCAGCTACCTATACGGTGAGCAGTTCTTC
CASSYLYGEQFF
>NA|NA|TRBJ1-5|TRBV30
TGTGCCTGGAGCGAGGGGGGGTGGAATCAGCCCCAGCATTTT
CAWSEGGWNQPQHF
>NA|NA|TRBJ2-2|TRBV7-2
TGTGCCAGCAGTTTATTCCCGGGACAAGGACGTAGCGGGGAGCTGTTTTTT
CASSLFPGQGRSGELFF
>NA|NA|TRBJ1-2|TRBV6-5
TGTGCCAGCAGTTACAATGGGGCCAACTATGGCTACACCTTC
CASSYNGANYGYTF
>NA|NA|TRBJ2-1|TRBV7-9
TGTGCCAGCAGCTTAGCGCAGGGAAGACGCGAGCAGTTCTTC
CASSLAQGRREQFF
>TRBD1|NA|TRBJ2-3|TRBV19
TGTGCCAGTAGTATAAGGGGGCTCTCTAGCACAGATACGCAGTATTTT
CASSIRGLSSTDTQYF
>NA|NA|TRBJ1-2|TRBV7-2
TGTGCCAGCAGCTTAGATGGGGAGGTGGGCTACACCTTC
CASSLDGEVGYTF
>NA|NA|TRBJ1-1|TRBV5-1
TGCGCCAGCAGCCTTGGCGTTGGCTTAGGCACTGAAGCTTTCTTT
CASSLGVGLGTEAFF
>NA|NA|TRBJ2-2|TRBV11-3
TGTGCCAGCAGCTCTACGACATCTACCGGGGAGCTGTTTTTT
CASSSTTSTGELFF
>NA|NA|TRBJ1-1|TRBV5-1
TGCGCCAGCAGCCCGGGGCCATTAGGACAAACGAACACTGAAGCTTTCTTT
CASSPGPLGQTNTEAFF
>NA|NA|TRBJ2-7|TRBV6-5
TGTGCCAGCAGTTACCAACAGGAGGGTTACGAGCAGTACTTC
CASSYQQEGYEQYF
>TRBD1|once|TRBJ1-3|TRBV13
TGTGCCAGCAGCTTAGCACAGGGGGACGGAAACACCATATATTTT
CASSLAQGDGNTIYF
>NA|NA|TRBJ2-5|TRBV18
TGTGCCAGCTCGGGAAGAGGGAGAGAGACCCAGTACTTC
CASSGRGRETQYF
>TRBD1|many|TRBJ1-1|TRBV5-4
TGTGCCAGCAGCTTGGGTGGGACAGGAGAAGCTTTCTTT
CASSLGGTGEAFF
>TRBD1|NA|TRBJ2-3|TRBV2
TGTGCCAGCAGGGACGACAGGGCGGATACGCAGTATTTT
CASRDDRADTQYF
>NA|NA|TRBJ1-3|TRBV18
TGTGCCAGCTCACCAAACAGCTCTGGAAACACCATATATTTT
CASSPNSSGNTIYF
>NA|NA|TRBJ1-5|TRBV10-3
TGTGCCATCAGTGATTCCGACAGGCTCAATCAGCCCCAGCATTTT
CAISDSDRLNQPQHF
>TRBD1|NA|TRBJ1-2|TRBV10-3
TGTGCCATCTACGGGCCGACAGGGTCGAGTGGCTACACCTTC
CAIYGPTGSSGYTF
>TRBD2|NA|TRBJ2-3|TRBV4-1
TGCGCCAGCAGCCGACAAGGGGCTAGCGGGAGAGTAATACTCACAGATACGCAGTATTTT
CASSRQGASGRVILTDTQYF
>TRBD1|NA|TRBJ1-6|TRBV28
TGTGCCAGCAGCCTGGACAGGAGCTCCTATAATTCACCCCTCCACTTT
CASSLDRSSYNSPLHF
>NA|NA|TRBJ2-3|TRBV18
TGTGCCAGCTCACCCGAGGGGAACGGTGCAGATACGCAGTATTTT
CASSPEGNGADTQYF
>TRBD2|NA|TRBJ2-1|TRBV30
TGTGGGCTGACTAGCGAGTCCTACAATGAGCAGTTCTTC
CGLTSESYNEQFF
>NA|NA|TRBJ2-3|TRBV4-3
TGCGCCAGCAGCCAAGACCGGGGCGGGGGACAGTTCACAGATACGCAGTATTTT
CASSQDRGGGQFTDTQYF
>NA|NA|TRBJ1-4|TRBV5-1
TGCGCCAGCAGCTTGGGACAACTCCGGGATGAAAAACTGTTTTTT
CASSLGQLRDEKLFF
>NA|NA|TRBJ2-1|TRBV7-9
TGTGCCAGCAGCTCTTCCGGGGGTGTATCCTACAATGAGCAGTTCTTC
CASSSSGGVSYNEQFF
>NA|NA|TRBJ2-2|TRBV28
TGTGCCAGCAGTTTCGGTCCCCAGAACACCGGGGAGCTGTTTTTT
CASSFGPQNTGELFF
>TRBD2|NA|TRBJ2-5|TRBV19
TGTGCCAGTAGCCCCGATCTAGCGGGACATAAGAGACCCCAGTACTTC
CASSPDLAGHKRPQYF
>TRBD1|NA|TRBJ1-1|TRBV9
TGTGCCAGCAGCGTAGCAGGGGGAGCGAACACTGAAGCTTTCTTT
CASSVAGGANTEAFF
>TRBD2|NA|TRBJ2-1|TRBV4-2
TGTGCCAGCAGCCGGACTAGCGGGAGTGGGTATGAGCAGTTCTTC
CASSRTSGSGYEQFF
>NA|few|TRBJ1-3|TRBV7-7
TGTGCCAGCAGCTTATCAGGCGGCAGTGGAAACACCATATATTTT
CASSLSGGSGNTIYF
>TRBD2|NA|TRBJ2-7|TRBV4-2
TGTGCCAGCAGCCAAGTAGGAGGGGCTAGCGGGTCGTCCTACGAGCAGTACTTC
CASSQVGGASGSSYEQYF
>NA|NA|TRBJ1-4|TRBV6-6
TGTGCCAGCAGGAGCAGGGCGGCTAATGAAAAACTGTTTTTT
CASRSRAANEKLFF
>NA|NA|TRBJ2-5|TRBV18
TGTGCCAGCTCCACCCAAAGGGGGGCAGAAGAGACCCAGTACTTC
CASSTQRGAEETQYF
>NA|NA|TRBJ2-7|TRBV5-5
TGTGCCAGCAGCTTGAGGGTTGGTAGCCCTACCTACGAGCAGTACTTC
CASSLRVGSPTYEQYF
>TRBD1|NA|TRBJ2-7|TRBV11-2
TGTGCCAGCAGCCTCGTCCGGGACAGGGTGGGAGAGCAGTACTTC
CASSLVRDRVGEQYF
>TRBD1|NA|TRBJ1-1|TRBV5-1
TGCGCCAGCAGCTTGGGGACAGGGGCAGATTTGTCTGAAGCTTTCTTT
CASSLGTGADLSEAFF
>NA|NA|TRBJ2-7|TRBV11-2
TGTGCCAGCAGCTTCGCGGGACAGCGCTTCTACGAGCAGTACTTC
CASSFAGQRFYEQYF